The present T cell receptor (beta chain) was sequenced within a study of blood T cell repertoires in COVID-19. Germline V gives CDR1 SGDLS, CDR2 YYNGEE. The CDR3 consists of 12 residues. V was pared by 6 bases and J by 2 bases, with 8 bases between. Sequencing used immunoSEQ multiplex PCR; TCRdb keeps in-frame clones, though not all of them. The repertoire includes under 350,000 clones, 89% of them detected once, and approximately 2.2% sits in the top ten. Specimen: peripheral blood. This TCR derives from a man aged 45 to 65 with acute or convalescent COVID-19. The chain employs TRBV9 and TRBJ1-2; D gene uncertain. CDR3 region: CASNTGNYGYTF. DNA for the CDR3: TGTGCCAGCAACACGGGGAACTATGGCTACACCTTC.